The text below deals with one TCR beta chain. The sample is drawn from a study of human T cells and chemical hapten exposure. Germline CDR1 is MDHEN and CDR2 is SYDVKM. The CDR3 sequence is 13 residues long. Trimming took off 5 bases at V and 3 bases at J, with 10 bases between the two ends. TCRdb re-derived calls from the RACE reads in MiXCR, one entry per CDR3 protein. The data hold about 120,000 distinct CDR3 sequences, with approximately 12% observed a single time. The time point here: pre-sensitization, week 0. Specified treatment: therapeutic diphenylcyclopropenone sensitization with weekly scalp DPC.

This chain joins TRBV28 and TRBJ1-2; D unresolved. This receptor was obtained from a woman younger than 30 with alopecia areata. Some clones in this sample may be carry-over from other donors' samples. The sample was whole blood, taken in connection with sensitization to the hapten diphenylcyclopropenone (DPC). CDR3 DNA sequence: TGTGCCAGCAGTCCGGGGTATGACTATGGCTACACCTTC. Its protein is CASSPGYDYGYTF.